This entry lists 27 T cell receptor beta chains sequenced from one sample in a study of OX40 agonist ivuxolimab in advanced cancers. The receptor library was made with the immunoSEQ multiplex PCR assay. This is the immuneACCESS table as TCRdb keeps it, with only in-frame sequences that have V and J called. A part of the clones is gone; compared with another copy, unresolved V genes explain less than half, and the rest is unexplained. The sample table shows about 66,000 clones, and roughly 87% are seen once. The ten largest clones add up to 2% to 3% of the sample. The source was CD4+ or CD8+ T cells sorted from blood, collected in a trial of the OX40 agonist ivuxolimab. These receptors were collected from an adult with an advanced solid tumor such as melanoma, head and neck, liver or kidney cancer.

This clone was counted once. V is TRBV4-3 and J is TRBJ2-6; perhaps TRBD2 as D (6 bases). The CDR3 has 19 amino acids. Germline loops: CDR1 LGHNA, CDR2 YSLEER. Deletions cut 3 bases from V and 4 bases from J, with 22 bases between. The DNA of the CDR3 is TGCGCCAGCAGCCACGTCGGGGCGGGGAGACCAGTGGGGGCCAACGTCCTGACTTTC. Protein product: CASSHVGAGRPVGANVLTF.

The chain links TRBV6-7 to TRBJ2-7; the match to TRBD2 covers 9 bases. TRBV6-7 is an open reading frame whose function is uncertain. After removal of 9 bases from V and 3 bases from J, the junction contained 18 bases not matched to a gene. This CDR3 region has 17 residues. DNA of the CDR3: TGTGCCAGTCGAGAAGTAAACGGGACTAGCTGGTTCTACGAGCAGTACTTC. Its protein is CASREVNGTSWFYEQYF.

About this clone: One end of the junction is discordant with germline, which a read error may explain. This CDR3 reads CASSEGSRGESF. CDR3 sequence (DNA): TGTGCCAGCAGTGAGGGGTCCCGAGGCGAGTCCTTC. The V call is TRBV25-1, the J call TRBJ1-2; unclear D gene. From germline, CDR1 is MGHDK and CDR2 SYGVNS. The CDR3 covers 12 residues.

The chain recombines TRBV28 with TRBJ2-5; the D is unclear. Trimming left V 2 bases short and J 3 bases short, with 4 bases between. CDR1 is MDHEN and CDR2 is SYDVKM in the germline V gene. This CDR3 has 12 amino acids. The CDR3 bases are TGTGCCAGCAGTTTAGTTAAAGAGACCCAGTACTTC. Amino acids: CASSLVKETQYF.

This chain joins TRBV7-7 and TRBJ2-3, with 8 bases fitting TRBD2. The length of the CDR3 is 15 residues. The V gene end was trimmed by 3 bases and the J gene end by 4 bases; junction bases not matched to a gene: 6. Per the germline V gene, CDR1 is SSHAT and CDR2 is FNYEAQ (reference sequence). This CDR3 reads CASSLTGGLADTQYF. The DNA of the CDR3 is TGTGCCAGCAGCTTGACGGGAGGGTTGGCAGATACGCAGTATTTT.

The rearrangement joins TRBV11-2 to TRBJ1-1; maybe TRBD1 (5 bases). CDR3 size: 16 residues. CDR1 and CDR2 from the germline V gene are SGHAT and FQNNGV. V was pared by 2 bases and J by 3 bases, with 16 bases between. The CDR3 nucleotides read TGTGCCAGCAGCTTACGGGGTGGGACGGCGGACACTGAAGCTTTCTTT. Protein: CASSLRGGTADTEAFF.

The V and J genes are TRBV7-8 and TRBJ2-1; D gene uncertain. V was cut by 8 bases and J by 6 bases, with 17 bases left in between. This CDR3 comprises 14 residues. Germline CDR1 and CDR2: SGHVS and FQNEAQ. CDR3 sequence (DNA): TGTGCCAGCGTTGCCCCGGGCCTTACCAATGAGCAGTTCTTC. Protein product: CASVAPGLTNEQFF. Using reference TRBV7-8 and TRBJ2-1 for the parts outside the CDR3, the full variable domain is GAGVSQSPRYKVAKRGQDVALRCDPISGHVSLFWYQQALGQGPEFLTYFQNEAQLDKSGLPSDRFFAERPEGSVSTLKIQRTQQEDSAVYLCASVAPGLTNEQFFGPGTRLTVL.

The chain couples TRBV11-2 to TRBJ1-1; D is undetermined. V shed 5 bases and J shed 3 bases, with 13 bases lying between them. This CDR3 is built from 14 residues. CDR1 is SGHAT and CDR2 is FQNNGV in the germline V gene. CDR3 bases: TGTGCCAGCAGCCCCGCTATGGGTGACACTGAAGCTTTCTTT. Protein product: CASSPAMGDTEAFF.

The chain links TRBV7-3 to TRBJ2-1; 7 nucleotides match TRBD2. The junction had 3 bases not matched to a gene; V was cut back by 1 base and J by 3 bases. CDR1 and CDR2 from the germline V gene are SGHTA and FQGTGA. This CDR3 has 15 amino acids. CDR3 coding DNA: TGTGCCAGCAGCTTAATAGGCGGGAGCTACAATGAGCAGTTCTTC. Amino acids: CASSLIGGSYNEQFF.

The chain employs TRBV5-4 and TRBJ2-5, with TRBD2 matching 9 bases. This CDR3 contains 16 residues. Germline assignment: CDR1 SGHNT and CDR2 YYREEE (reference sequence). The trim removed 4 bases at V and 5 bases at J, leaving 12 bases unmatched. The CDR3 sequence: CASSSGFAGGLETQYF. Here the CDR3 DNA reads TGTGCCAGCAGCAGTGGGTTTGCGGGAGGGCTGGAGACCCAGTACTTC.

This chain links TRBV4-1 with TRBJ2-7, with TRBD2 matching over 8 bases. Germline CDR1 reads MGHRA; CDR2 reads YSYEKL. J gave up 2 bases and V 4 bases, and 16 bases lay outside the gene matches. There are 18 residues in the CDR3. The CDR3 region has the DNA TGCGCCAGCAGCCGCTTGGAGTGGGGACTAGGGAGGGCCTACGAGCAGTACTTC. Amino acids: CASSRLEWGLGRAYEQYF.

The chain couples TRBV28 to TRBJ2-1; a weak D match, TRBD2 (6 bases). The germline V gene has CDR1 MDHEN and CDR2 SYDVKM. The germline V and J ends were trimmed by 7 bases and 2 bases, with 15 bases remaining between them. The CDR3 is made up of 15 amino acids. The CDR3 DNA reads TGTGCCAGCACCTTCGCCGGAGGGCCCTACAATGAGCAGTTCTTC. Its translation is CASTFAGGPYNEQFF.

The CDR3 here is CAWSVLWGSYGYTF. The CDR3 coding sequence is TGTGCCTGGAGTGTACTATGGGGGTCGTATGGCTACACCTTC. The chain couples TRBV30 to TRBJ1-2; D is possibly TRBD1 (5 bases). V lost 0 bases, J lost 5 bases, and 13 bases lay in between. This CDR3 spans 14 amino acids. Germline V gene sequence: CDR1 GTSNPN, CDR2 SVGIG (reference sequence).

This rearrangement joins TRBV11-2 to TRBJ2-2; D is ambiguous. Germline V gene sequence: CDR1 SGHAT, CDR2 FQNNGV. V was pared by 5 bases and J by 2 bases, with 12 bases between. The CDR3 contains 15 residues. DNA for the CDR3: TGTGCCAGCAGCAACCGACGGTCCAACACCGGGGAGCTGTTTTTT. The encoded protein is CASSNRRSNTGELFF. The full variable domain, its missing parts supplied by reference TRBV11-2 and TRBJ2-2, is EAGVAQSPRYKIIEKRQSVAFWCNPISGHATLYWYQQILGQGPKLLIQFQNNGVVDDSQLPKDRFSAERLKGVDSTLKIQPAKLEDSAVYLCASSNRRSNTGELFFGEGSRLTVL.

This clone has just a few counts. This chain joins TRBV12-5 and TRBJ1-3, with D possibly TRBD1 on 6 matching bases. V was clipped by 5 bases and J by 0 bases, with 11 bases between them. The CDR3 runs to 15 residues. CDR1 is LGHNT, CDR2 FRNRAP, per germline. This CDR3 is CASGVGQDSGNTIYF. CDR3 nucleotide sequence: TGTGCTAGTGGTGTGGGACAAGACTCTGGAAACACCATATATTTT.

This clone was detected only a few times. V gene TRBV19 combines with J gene TRBJ2-3, with 11 nucleotides matching TRBD2. Germline CDR1 and CDR2: LNHDA and SQIVND (reference sequence). The CDR3 loop spans 17 amino acids. J lost 2 bases, V lost 5 bases, and 9 bases had no gene match. Here the CDR3 DNA reads TGTGCCAGTAGTGGCGCTGGGACTAGCGGTCCCACAGATACGCAGTATTTT. This translates into CASSGAGTSGPTDTQYF.

The chain recombines TRBV28 with TRBJ1-1; maybe TRBD1 (6 bases). Looked up from germline, CDR1 is MDHEN and CDR2 is SYDVKM. This CDR3 contains 14 residues. Trimming took off 6 bases at V and 3 bases at J, with 14 bases between the two ends. In DNA, the CDR3 is TGTGCCAGCAGCCTGGCAGGGGCCGACACTGAAGCTTTCTTT. Translation: CASSLAGADTEAFF.

This clone was found once. The chain uses TRBV19 and TRBJ2-1; TRBD2 matches 7 bases. Germline CDR1 and CDR2: LNHDA and SQIVND (reference sequence). The CDR3 loop spans 16 amino acids. V shed 0 bases, J shed 7 bases, and the junction held 9 bases outside the gene matches. The CDR3 is CASSIDPRELRNEQFF. The CDR3 DNA sequence: TGTGCCAGTAGTATAGATCCGCGGGAGCTCCGGAATGAGCAGTTCTTC.

This clone has a handful of counts. V gene TRBV10-3 combines with J gene TRBJ2-1, with unresolved D. V shed 5 bases and J shed 3 bases, with 5 bases lying between them. The CDR3 loop spans 12 amino acids. In germline, CDR1 is ENHRY, CDR2 SYGVKD. CDR3: CAISYDYNEQFF. DNA for the CDR3: TGTGCCATCAGTTATGACTACAATGAGCAGTTCTTC.

This clone was observed a few times. The chain joins TRBV18 to TRBJ1-2; possibly TRBD1 for D (5 bases). Germline CDR1 is KGHSH and CDR2 is LQKENI. V lost 5 bases, J lost 5 bases, and 18 bases lay in between. This CDR3 comprises 15 residues. Here the CDR3 DNA reads TGTGCCAGCTCATCGTCCGGGACCGAAGGTTATGGCTACACCTTC. Protein: CASSSSGTEGYGYTF.

In this sample, this clone turned up a few times. The gene calls are TRBV7-9 and TRBJ1-2; D gene uncertain. The germline CDR1 and CDR2 sequences are SEHNR and FQNEAQ (reference sequence). CDR3 length: 14 amino acids. V shed 3 bases and J shed 4 bases, with 12 bases lying between them. The CDR3 bases are TGTGCCAGCAGCTTCGTTCAGAGGCCCTATGGCTACACCTTC. Translated: CASSFVQRPYGYTF.

The chain employs TRBV4-3 and TRBJ2-7; D call uncertain. The germline gives CDR1 LGHNA, CDR2 YSLEER. The CDR3 has 16 amino acids. V was shortened by 1 base and J by 2 bases, with 15 bases between the two germline ends. The CDR3 coding sequence is TGCGCCAGCAGCCAAGCGACGGGTCCACGGACCTACGAGCAGTACTTC. Translation: CASSQATGPRTYEQYF.

The chain is built from TRBV12-5 and TRBJ2-1; 8 nucleotides align to TRBD2. The germline gives CDR1 LGHNT, CDR2 FRNRAP. V trimming: 1 base; J trimming: 7 bases; junction bases outside the gene matches: 6. CDR3 length: 15 residues. The CDR3 bases are TGTGCTAGTGGTTTGGGGACTAGCCGGGGGAATGAGCAGTTCTTC. Translation gives CASGLGTSRGNEQFF. The entire variable domain, with the rest obtained from reference TRBV12-5 and TRBJ2-1, is as follows: DARVTQTPRHKVTEMGQEVTMRCQPILGHNTVFWYRQTMMQGLELLAYFRNRAPLDDSGMPKDRFSAEMPDATLATLKIQPSEPRDSAVYFCASGLGTSRGNEQFFGPGTRLTVL.

The CDR3 protein is CASSFLVIAESYNEQFF. As DNA, the CDR3 is TGTGCCAGCAGTTTTCTAGTAATAGCGGAATCCTACAATGAGCAGTTCTTC. This chain connects TRBV27 to TRBJ2-1; the D gene is possibly TRBD2 (6 bases). This CDR3 spans 17 amino acids. Per germline, CDR1 MNHEY and CDR2 SMNVEV (reference sequence). V lost 3 bases and J lost 1, with 16 bases in between.

This sequence joins TRBV13 and TRBJ2-7, with a weak D call TRBD1 (6 bases). Trimming took off 4 bases at V and 4 bases at J, with 20 bases between the two ends. CDR1 and CDR2 from the germline V gene are PRHDT and FYEKMQ (reference sequence). The CDR3 is 16 residues long. The CDR3 sequence: CASSSLGQKNTYEQYF. CDR3 DNA: TGTGCCAGCAGCTCCCTCGGACAGAAGAATACTTACGAGCAGTACTTC.

This chain uses TRBV11-2 with TRBJ2-1, with unresolved D. CDR1 and CDR2 (germline): SGHAT, FQNNGV. This CDR3 contains 10 residues. The V end was cut by 0 bases, the J end by 12 bases, with 3 bases between. The CDR3 loop is CASSLDRQFF. CDR3 sequence (DNA): TGTGCCAGCAGCTTAGATCGGCAGTTCTTC.

This clone appeared once. The junction departs from germline at one end; a sequencing error may be responsible. The chain has TRBV4-3 and TRBJ2-4; maybe TRBD1 (6 bases). The CDR3 is made up of 14 amino acids. Per the germline V gene, CDR1 is LGHNA and CDR2 is YSLEER. The CDR3 reads CASSEDRFENIQYF. For the CDR3, the DNA is TGCGCCAGCAGCGAAGACAGGTTCGAAAACATTCAGTACTTC.